This T cell receptor beta chain derives from a study of T cell changes during pregnancy in multiple sclerosis. Trimming cost V 6 bases and J 3 bases; bases outside gene matches: 7. Germline values: CDR1 SEHNR, CDR2 FQNEAQ (reference sequence). This CDR3 is built from 16 residues. Repertoires were generated with immunoSEQ multiplex PCR, while TCRdb's copy carries only in-frame clones and drops some. The sample carries around 30,000 clones, about 92% recorded once. The receptor was derived from a female donor with multiple sclerosis, enrolled in a pregnancy study. This chain uses TRBV7-9 with TRBJ2-2, with 10 bases that match TRBD1. The sequenced sample was CD4+ T cells from peripheral blood mononuclear cells, obtained in the second trimester of pregnancy. The CDR3 DNA follows: TGTGCCAGCAGTTCTTACGGGACAGGGGACACCGGGGAGCTGTTTTTT. Encoded protein: CASSSYGTGDTGELFF.